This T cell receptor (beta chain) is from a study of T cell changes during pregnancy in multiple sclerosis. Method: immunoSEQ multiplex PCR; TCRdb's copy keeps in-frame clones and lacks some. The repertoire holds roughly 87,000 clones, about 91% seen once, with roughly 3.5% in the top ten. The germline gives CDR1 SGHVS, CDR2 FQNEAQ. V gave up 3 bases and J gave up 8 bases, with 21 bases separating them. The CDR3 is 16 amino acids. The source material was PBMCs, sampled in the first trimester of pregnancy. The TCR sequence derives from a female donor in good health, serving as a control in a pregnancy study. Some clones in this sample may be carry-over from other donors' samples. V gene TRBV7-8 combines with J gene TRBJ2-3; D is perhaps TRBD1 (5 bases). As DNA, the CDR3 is TGTGCCAGCAGCTTGGGTAGGGGAATCCCCCAGATTACGCAGTATTTT. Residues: CASSLGRGIPQITQYF.